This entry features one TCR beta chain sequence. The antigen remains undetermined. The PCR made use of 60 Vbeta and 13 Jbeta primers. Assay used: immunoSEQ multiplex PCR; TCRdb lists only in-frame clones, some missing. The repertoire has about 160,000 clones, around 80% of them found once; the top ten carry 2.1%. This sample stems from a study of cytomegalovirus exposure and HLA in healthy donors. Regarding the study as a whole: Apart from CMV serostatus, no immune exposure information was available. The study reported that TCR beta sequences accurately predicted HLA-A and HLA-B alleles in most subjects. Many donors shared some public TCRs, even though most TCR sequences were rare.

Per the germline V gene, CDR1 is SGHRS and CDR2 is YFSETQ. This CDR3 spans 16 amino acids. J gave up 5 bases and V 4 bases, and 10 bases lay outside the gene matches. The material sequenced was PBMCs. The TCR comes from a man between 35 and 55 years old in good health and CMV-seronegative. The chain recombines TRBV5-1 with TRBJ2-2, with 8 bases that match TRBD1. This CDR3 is CASSLYQGAGTGELFF. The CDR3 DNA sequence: TGCGCCAGCAGCCTGTATCAGGGGGCAGGTACCGGGGAGCTGTTTTTT.